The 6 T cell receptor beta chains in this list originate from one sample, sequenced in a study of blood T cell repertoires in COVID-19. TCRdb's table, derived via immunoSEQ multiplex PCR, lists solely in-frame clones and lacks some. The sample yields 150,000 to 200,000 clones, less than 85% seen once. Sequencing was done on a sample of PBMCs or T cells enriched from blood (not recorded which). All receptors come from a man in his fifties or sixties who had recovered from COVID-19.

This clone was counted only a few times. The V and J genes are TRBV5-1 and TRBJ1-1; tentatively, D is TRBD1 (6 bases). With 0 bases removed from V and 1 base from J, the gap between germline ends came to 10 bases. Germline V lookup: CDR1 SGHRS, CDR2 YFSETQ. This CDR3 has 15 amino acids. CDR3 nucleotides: TGCGCCAGCAGCTTGGAAACGGGACAGAACACTGAAGCTTTCTTT. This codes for CASSLETGQNTEAFF.

CDR3 sequence reads: CASSLLGQGGADTQYF. The CDR3, as DNA: TGTGCCAGCAGCTTATTGGGACAGGGAGGGGCAGATACGCAGTATTTT. The chain joins TRBV7-3 to TRBJ2-3; 9 bases align to TRBD1. Germline assignment: CDR1 SGHTA and CDR2 FQGTGA. The CDR3 has 16 residues. The V gene end was trimmed by 2 bases and the J gene end by 4 bases; junction bases not matched to a gene: 7.

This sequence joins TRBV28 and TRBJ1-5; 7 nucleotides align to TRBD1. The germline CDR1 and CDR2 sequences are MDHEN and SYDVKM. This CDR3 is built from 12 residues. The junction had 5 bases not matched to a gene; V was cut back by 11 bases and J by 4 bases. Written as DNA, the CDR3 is TGTGCCGGGCGACAGGGAAATCAGCCCCAGCATTTT. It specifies CAGRQGNQPQHF.

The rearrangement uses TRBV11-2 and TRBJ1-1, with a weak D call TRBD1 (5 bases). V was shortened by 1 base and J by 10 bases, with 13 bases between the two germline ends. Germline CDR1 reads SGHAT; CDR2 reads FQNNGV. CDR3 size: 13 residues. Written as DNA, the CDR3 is TGTGCCAGCAGCTTAGCTCAGGGCAACGCAGCTTTCTTT. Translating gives CASSLAQGNAAFF.

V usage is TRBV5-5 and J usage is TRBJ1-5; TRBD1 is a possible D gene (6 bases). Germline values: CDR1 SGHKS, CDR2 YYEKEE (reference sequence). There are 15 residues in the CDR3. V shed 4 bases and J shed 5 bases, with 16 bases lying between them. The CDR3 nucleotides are TGTGCCAGCAGCCCCAAGGGGGAGGGCCATCAGCCCCAGCATTTT. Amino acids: CASSPKGEGHQPQHF.

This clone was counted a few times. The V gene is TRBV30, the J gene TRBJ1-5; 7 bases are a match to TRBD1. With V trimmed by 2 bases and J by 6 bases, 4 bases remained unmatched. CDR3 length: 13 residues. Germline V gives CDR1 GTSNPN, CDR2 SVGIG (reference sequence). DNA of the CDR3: TGTGCCTGGAGTAGGGGGCTGGGTCAGCCCCAGCATTTT. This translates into CAWSRGLGQPQHF.